These 24 T cell receptor beta chains were sequenced from one sample in a study of tumor and adjacent non-tumor tissue in lung cancer. RNA was extracted from bulk tissue without any cell sorting. Three rounds of nested PCR, following a modified ARM-PCR protocol, produced the TCRbeta library. TCRdb re-analysed the multiplex PCR reads in MiXCR, keeping a single row per CDR3 protein. The data contain tens of thousands of distinct CDR3 sequences, around 64% of them singletons. Sequencing used lung tumor tissue. These receptors were collected from a man in his sixties with non-small cell lung cancer.

As regards this clonotype: A clone one base away is much larger, so this may be a read error. Here the CDR3 reads CASSTDFRVYGYTF. CDR3 bases: TGTGCCAGCAGTACCGACTTCAGGGTGTATGGCTACACCTTC. The genes are TRBV28 and TRBJ1-2, with D tentatively TRBD1 (5 bases). CDR1 and CDR2 from the germline V gene are MDHEN and SYDVKM. V lost 5 bases, J lost 5 bases, and 15 bases lay in between. CDR3 length: 14 residues.

The chain links TRBV28 to TRBJ2-7; D uncertain. Trimming stripped 3 bases from V and 0 bases from J, with 9 bases between. Germline V CDR1 and CDR2: MDHEN, SYDVKM. This CDR3 has 14 amino acids. The CDR3 loop reads CASSFWPFSYEQYF. For the CDR3, the DNA is TGTGCCAGCAGTTTCTGGCCGTTCTCCTACGAGCAGTACTTC.

Concerning this clonotype: Given a much more abundant clone one base away, this may be a read error. The chain combines TRBV30 with TRBJ1-6; D is unclear. The CDR3 totals 14 residues. Germline lookup yields CDR1 GTSNPN and CDR2 SVGIG (reference sequence). The CDR3 region is CVWSVARNNSPLHF. CDR3 sequence (DNA): TGTGTCTGGAGTGTAGCCAGAAATAATTCACCCCTCCACTTT. The full variable domain, its missing parts supplied by reference TRBV30 and TRBJ1-6, is SQTIHQWPATLVQPVGSPLSLECTVEGTSNPNLYWYRQAAGRGLQLLFYSVGIGQISSEVPQNLSASRPQDRQFILSSKKLLLSDSGFYLCVWSVARNNSPLHFGNGTRLTVT.

In regard to this clonotype: In this CDR3 the conserved last residue, phenylalanine or tryptophan, is missing, so a read error is likely. This chain uses TRBV7-8 with TRBJ2-1; D is unclear. The germline V gene has CDR1 SGHVS and CDR2 FQNEAQ. The V end lost 5 bases, the J end lost 3 bases, and 8 bases lay between the germline ends. CDR3 length: 13 amino acids. The chain's CDR3 is CASSRSRYNEQFS. Written as DNA, the CDR3 is TGTGCCAGCAGCCGCTCACGCTACAATGAGCAGTTCTCC.

Worth noting for this clonotype: A much bigger clone sits one base away, suggesting this may be a read error. This chain joins TRBV5-4 and TRBJ2-1, with 11 positions matching TRBD2. Germline lookup yields CDR1 SGHNT and CDR2 YYREEE (reference sequence). The CDR3 consists of 14 residues. This chain's CDR3 is CASSTPTSGNDQFF. The CDR3 nucleotides read TGTGCCAGCAGCACGCCGACTAGCGGGAATGATCAGTTCTTC.

A word on this clonotype: A much more abundant neighbour one base away suggests this may be a read error. The CDR3 DNA follows: TGTGCCAGCAGTTTATCCGGAGTCCGGGATCAGCCCCAGCATTTT. As protein: CASSLSGVRDQPQHF. The chain has TRBV12-3 or TRBV12-4 and TRBJ1-5; D not resolved. The CDR3 is made up of 15 amino acids. Deletions cut 2 bases from V and 5 bases from J, with 13 bases between.

This clonotype was seen repeatedly, ten times or more. The CDR3 DNA reads as TGTGCCAGCAGCCAAGAGGTAGCGGGCCACAATGAGCAGTTCTTC. Its translation is CASSQEVAGHNEQFF. This chain connects TRBV4-2 to TRBJ2-1; 7 nucleotides match TRBD2. The CDR3 consists of 15 residues. V was pared by 0 bases and J by 5 bases, with 4 bases of the junction left unmatched. Germline CDR1 LGHNA, CDR2 YNFKEQ.

Note on this clonotype: A junction boundary mismatches the germline segment, possibly from a read error. The rearrangement uses TRBV12-3 or TRBV12-4 and TRBJ2-5; TRBD2 is a possible D gene (6 bases). CDR3 length: 14 amino acids. The CDR3 region is CASSHPSEKETQYF. The CDR3 DNA sequence: TGTGCCAGCTCGCACCCTAGCGAAAAAGAGACTCAGTACTTC.

With regard to this clonotype: One junction end disagrees with the germline gene, perhaps due to a read error. This chain connects TRBV20-1 to TRBJ2-2; 7 nucleotides match TRBD1. The CDR3 consists of 14 residues. In germline, CDR1 is DFQATT, CDR2 SNEGSKA (reference sequence). CDR3 amino acids: CSALGQKNTGELSF. CDR3 sequence (DNA): TGCAGTGCCCTGGGACAGAAGAACACCGGGGAGCTGTCTTTT.

Worth noting for this clonotype: The junction and the germline gene differ at one end; a read error may be behind it. The chain recombines TRBV12-3 or TRBV12-4 with TRBJ1-2; D remains unclear. The CDR3 has 13 amino acids. The CDR3 nucleotides read TGTGCCAGCAGTTTAGTGGTAGGGTATGGTTACACCTTC. This gives the protein CASSLVVGYGYTF.

About this clonotype itself: One end of the junction is discordant with germline, which a read error may explain. V usage is TRBV10-2 and J usage is TRBJ1-1; the D gene is possibly TRBD1 (6 bases). Germline lookup yields CDR1 WSHSY and CDR2 SAAADI. The CDR3 is made up of 14 amino acids. DNA for the CDR3: TGCACCAGCAAACTTAGGGGGGAGGACGCTGAAGCTTTCTTT. Amino acid sequence: CTSKLRGEDAEAFF.

Of note for this clonotype: At one boundary the junction diverges from the germline segment, which might be a read error. V and J are TRBV20-1 and TRBJ1-5, with 10 positions matching TRBD1. The germline V gene encodes CDR1 DFQATT and CDR2 SNEGSKA (reference sequence). This CDR3 contains 17 residues. CDR3 bases: TGCAGTGCTAGAGATAGGGAAGCGGGACAGGGGAACCAGCTCCAGCATTTT. This encodes CSARDREAGQGNQLQHF.

A note on this clonotype: Germline and junction disagree at one end, which may indicate a read error. The chain carries TRBV15 and TRBJ2-3; D might be TRBD1 or TRBD2, each matching 6 bases. CDR1 and CDR2 (germline): LNHNV, YYDKDF (reference sequence). The CDR3 length is 16 residues. The CDR3 nucleotides are TGTGACACCGGCAGGGGCGGCGGGGTGAGCACAGATACGCAGTATTTT. It codes for CDTGRGGGVSTDTQYF.

This clonotype was counted ten times or more. This chain joins TRBV12-5 and TRBJ2-1; the D gene is possibly TRBD2 (5 bases). The CDR3 loop spans 15 amino acids. V shed 6 bases and J shed 9 bases, with 21 bases lying between them. The germline V gene encodes CDR1 LGHNT and CDR2 FRNRAP. CDR3 amino acids: CASGSGLILSAEQFF. The DNA of the CDR3 is TGTGCTAGTGGCTCTGGACTCATACTTTCCGCTGAGCAGTTCTTC.

Concerning this clonotype itself: One junction end does not reproduce the germline sequence, and a read error may be involved. V is TRBV4-3 and J is TRBJ2-6; TRBD1 is a possible D gene (6 bases). This CDR3 is 20 amino acids long. Looked up from germline, CDR1 is LGHNA and CDR2 is YSLEER. The CDR3 coding sequence is TGCGCCAGCAGCAGAACGGGTGGGGCAGGGGCTGTCTCTGGGGCCAACGTCCTGATTTTC. Its translation: CASSRTGGAGAVSGANVLIF.

With regard to this clonotype: An end of the junction differs from the germline gene, which may be a read error. The chain joins TRBV29-1 to TRBJ1-1; D is ambiguous. Germline V gene data show CDR1 as SQVTM and CDR2 as ANQGSEA. This CDR3 has 11 residues. CDR3 nucleotide sequence: TGCAGCGCCTCCTCCGGGCTTGAAACTTTCTTT. It codes for CSASSGLETFF.

As for this clonotype: The junction and the germline gene differ at one end; a read error may be behind it. The chain couples TRBV11-3 to TRBJ2-7, with 14 bases aligning to TRBD2. This CDR3 comprises 16 residues. Per germline, CDR1 SGHNT and CDR2 YENEEA. CDR3 in amino acids: CVSSSQGLAGEGAQYF. The CDR3 DNA sequence: TGTGTCAGCAGCTCACAGGGACTAGCGGGAGAGGGTGCGCAGTACTTC.

Regarding this clonotype: Mismatch with germline at one junction end may stem from a read error. The V and J genes are TRBV24-1 and TRBJ2-6; D is perhaps TRBD1 (6 bases). The CDR3 contains 16 residues. CDR1 is KGHDR and CDR2 is SFDVKD in the germline V gene. CDR3 in amino acids: CATSGPRGSGANVLTF. The CDR3 bases are TGTGCCACAAGTGGTCCCAGGGGTTCAGGGGCCAACGTCCTGACTTTC.

This clonotype is deemed medium-sized. The chain combines TRBV10-3 with TRBJ1-1, with TRBD1 identical over 7 bases. This CDR3 region has 15 residues. The germline CDR1 and CDR2 sequences are ENHRY and SYGVKD. V lost 6 bases to trimming and J lost 3 bases; unmatched junction nucleotides: 10. The CDR3, as DNA: TGTGCCATCAGGGGGTCCAACAGGGGTGACACTGAAGCTTTCTTT. Protein: CAIRGSNRGDTEAFF.

This clonotype appeared many times. The chain carries TRBV5-4 and TRBJ1-1, with D unclear. The V and J ends lost 4 bases and 2 bases respectively, with 18 bases between them. The CDR3 extends over 16 amino acids. The germline V gene encodes CDR1 SGHNT and CDR2 YYREEE (reference sequence). CDR3 residues: CASSPPGGKKNTEAFF. CDR3 in DNA: TGTGCCAGCAGCCCACCGGGAGGCAAAAAAAACACTGAAGCTTTCTTT. Full variable domain (rest looked up from reference TRBV5-4 and TRBJ1-1): ETGVTQSPTHLIKTRGQQVTLRCSSQSGHNTVSWYQQALGQGPQFIFQYYREEENGRGNFPPRFSGLQFPNYSSELNVNALELDDSALYLCASSPPGGKKNTEAFFGQGTRLTVV.

About this clonotype: One end of the junction fails to match germline, which may point to a read error. The genes are TRBV6-6 and TRBJ2-7, with 7 bases lining up with TRBD1. The CDR3 is 15 amino acids. The V gene's germline CDR1 is MNHNY and CDR2 SVGAGI (reference sequence). CDR3 sequence (DNA): TGTGTCAGCAGTACCCGACAGGGAACCTTCTACGAGCACTACTTC. Its translation: CVSSTRQGTFYEHYF.

For this clonotype: Given the absence of the conserved phenylalanine or tryptophan at the CDR3 end, a read error is likely. No DNA is shown, since the ends of the CDR3 on it are uncertain; the CDR3 is the one TCRdb lists. The chain carries TRBV11-2 and TRBJ2-1; TRBD1, the table's D call, was not compared with the DNA. Looked up from germline, CDR1 is SGHAT and CDR2 is FQNNGV. The CDR3 numbers 14 amino acids, ends counted. The CDR3 spells CASSLGQLYIEHFL.

This clonotype was seen a handful of times. A read error may account for a junction end that differs from germline. The chain employs TRBV7-9 and TRBJ1-1; 7 positions match TRBD1. Germline V gene data show CDR1 as SEHNR and CDR2 as FQNEAQ (reference sequence). The CDR3 is 13 amino acids. In DNA, the CDR3 is TGTGCCAGCAGTCAACAGGGGAACACTGAAGCTTCCTTT. Protein: CASSQQGNTEASF. Drawing the rest from reference TRBV7-9 and TRBJ1-1, the complete variable domain is DTGVSQNPRHKITKRGQNVTFRCDPISEHNRLYWYRQTLGQGPEFLTYFQNEAQLEKSRLLSDRFSAERPKGSFSTLEIQRTEQGDSAMYLCASSQQGNTEASFGQGTRLTVV.

Note on this clonotype: One end of the junction varies from germline; a read error may be responsible. The gene calls are TRBV12-3 or TRBV12-4 and TRBJ2-7; maybe TRBD2 (6 bases). CDR3 size: 21 residues. The CDR3 nucleotides read TGTGCCAGCAGTCTGACTCCGGTGGTCCTTTTGGTGGGAGGACCAACCTACGAGCGGTACTTC. Its translation: CASSLTPVVLLVGGPTYERYF.